At least ten counts were recorded for the clone carrying this TCR beta chain. Its antigen is not identified. The CDR3 has 15 amino acids. CDR1 is SNHLY and CDR2 is FYNNEI in the germline V gene. V shed 6 bases and J shed 2 bases, with 14 bases lying between them. The lymph nodes were axillary draining lymph nodes from breast cancer patients. The sample belongs to a study of breast tumors, draining lymph nodes, adjacent tissues. TCRdb called the multiplex PCR reads again in MiXCR, with one record for every CDR3 protein. The data show around 290,000 distinct CDR3 sequences, around 31% seen once. Study-level points and caveats: Findings are consistent with lymph node origin and intratumoral expansion of most tumor T cells. Data only fit, rather than demonstrated, lymph node origin of most tumor T cells. Tumor TCR diversity was below lymph nodes but above nontumor tissue. Luminal-like breast cancer showed significantly higher tumor–nontumor repertoire similarity than basal-like.

Sequencing input: axillary lymph node tissue. This rearrangement joins TRBV2 to TRBJ1-5; D ambiguous. This receptor was taken from a female donor with breast cancer. Some clones in this sample may be carry-over from other donors' samples. The CDR3 here is CASSATGLGNQPQHF. CDR3 DNA sequence: TGTGCCAGCAGCGCCACCGGACTTGGCAATCAGCCCCAGCATTTT.